The sequence of this T cell receptor beta chain was determined in a study of T-cell memory formation after mild COVID-19. Overall study findings and caveats: Clones contracting over day 15 to 85 were CD4/CD8 balanced, with later expanders leaning CD4+.

This clonotype came up a few times. The antigen is undetermined. TCRdb used MiXCR to reprocess the 5' RACE reads, holding one entry per CDR3 protein. Counted here are about 180,000 distinct CDR3 sequences, around 20% occurring once; the ten biggest clones make up roughly 3.7%. Germline V CDR1 and CDR2: MNHEY, SVGAGI. The CDR3 runs to 14 residues. V lost 0 bases, J lost 6 bases, and 9 bases lay in between. The gene calls are TRBV6-5 and TRBJ1-5; maybe TRBD1 (5 bases). The TCR comes from a young man who had mild COVID-19 (a few samples of this study predate the infection). Cell type and time point are not known. Material for sequencing was PBMCs or a T cell subset sorted from them (not recorded which). This CDR3 is CASSYSGGGQPQHF. CDR3 nucleotide sequence: TGTGCCAGCAGTTACTCGGGGGGTGGTCAGCCCCAGCATTTT.